This TCR beta chain comes out of a study of blood T cell repertoires in COVID-19. Study details: The United States, Italy and Spain provided the acute and convalescent COVID-19 samples. T cells, B-cell-depleted T cells, or PBMCs provided the cDNA or gDNA that served as material.

Per the study methods: It was from reference gene primer amplification that nucleated cell counts were estimated. The assay was immunoSEQ multiplex PCR, and TCRdb's table has in-frame clones only and misses some. V, J and clone size are taken as reported in that table, and D and trimming were inferred from the DNA itself. The table lists about 160,000 clones, more than 75% of them singletons. This CDR3 is 15 amino acids long. Germline V gene lookup returns CDR1 SNHLY and CDR2 FYNNEI. The germline V and J ends were trimmed by 4 bases and 2 bases, with 12 bases remaining between them. The sequence was collected from an elderly man with acute or convalescent COVID-19. This sequence joins TRBV2 and TRBJ1-5, with a tentative D call TRBD1 (6 bases). The specimen was peripheral blood. CDR3 sequence reads: CASSGGQTGNQPQHF. As DNA, the CDR3 is TGTGCCAGCAGTGGAGGACAGACTGGCAATCAGCCCCAGCATTTT.